The T cell receptor beta chain under discussion was sequenced for a study of T-cell reconstitution after alpha-beta-depleted transplantation in children. The TCRbeta library incorporated unique molecular identifiers. TCRdb re-analysed the PCR reads in MiXCR, keeping a single row per CDR3 protein. Among approximately 520,000 distinct CDR3 sequences, 30% to 35% were seen once, and the ten largest hold 2% to 2.5%. The germline gives CDR1 SEHNR, CDR2 FQNEAQ (reference sequence). Trimming shortened V by 5 bases and J by 1 base, and 15 bases separated the two germline ends. The CDR3 is 16 residues long. This clonotype was sampled from a human donor who donated a stem cell graft to a child with aplastic anemia. The rearrangement links TRBV7-9 to TRBJ1-3; D is ambiguous. The sample was PBMCs from the stem cell graft donor, taken from the stem cell graft. CDR3 loop: CASSARSAGSGNTIYF. CDR3 DNA: TGTGCCAGCAGCGCCCGCAGCGCTGGGTCTGGAAACACCATATATTTT.